Shown below are 24 T cell receptor beta chains from a single sample sequenced in a study of T cells after yellow fever vaccination. TCRdb analysed the 5' RACE reads with MiXCR anew, one entry per CDR3 protein. Counted here are about 210,000 distinct CDR3 sequences, about 3% occurring once; the ten biggest clones make up approximately 3%. The sample was CD4+ T cells sorted from PBMCs, taken 10 days after the yellow fever booster vaccination. The receptors derive from a young man who received the YFV17D yellow fever vaccine.

At least ten counts were recorded for this clonotype. The genes are TRBV20-1 and TRBJ1-4; 7 nucleotides agree with TRBD1. Germline V gives CDR1 DFQATT, CDR2 SNEGSKA (reference sequence). This CDR3 is 15 amino acids long. The ends lost 1 base at V and 8 bases at J; junction bases unmatched: 10. CDR3 coding DNA: TGCAGTGCTAGAGCAGACAGGGCTCTACGCGAAAAACTGTTTTTT. Protein product: CSARADRALREKLFF.

This clonotype was recorded many times. The V call is TRBV4-1, the J call TRBJ2-3; 9 positions agree with TRBD2. The trim removed 1 base at V and 5 bases at J, leaving 13 bases unmatched. Germline V gene lookup returns CDR1 MGHRA and CDR2 YSYEKL. The CDR3 is made up of 18 amino acids. The DNA for the CDR3 is TGCGCCAGCAGCCAAGTCCCGGGGCTAGCGGGGACGATAGATACGCAGTATTTT. This sequence encodes CASSQVPGLAGTIDTQYF.

This clonotype has at least ten counts. The J gene is TRBJ2-3, the V gene TRBV10-3; 12 bases agree with TRBD2. The CDR3 has 14 residues. V dropped 7 bases and J dropped 6; count of bases not matched to a gene: 5. Per the germline V gene, CDR1 is ENHRY and CDR2 is SYGVKD. CDR3 nucleotides: TGTGCCATCACCGTGACTAGCGGGGGTGATACGCAGTATTTT. Translation: CAITVTSGGDTQYF.

This clonotype came up many times. This rearrangement joins TRBV4-3 to TRBJ1-4; D perhaps matches TRBD1 (5 bases). CDR1 is LGHNA and CDR2 is YSLEER in the germline V gene. The V end was cut by 1 base, the J end by 8 bases, with 20 bases between. The CDR3 contains 17 residues. The CDR3 spells CASSQGHSQGHYEKLFF. As DNA, the CDR3 is TGCGCCAGCAGCCAAGGCCACTCTCAGGGTCATTACGAAAAACTGTTTTTT.

This clonotype was seen many times. This sequence joins TRBV5-1 and TRBJ1-2, with TRBD1 identical over 10 bases. The CDR3 length is 14 residues. The trim removed 2 bases at V and 7 bases at J, leaving 5 bases unmatched. Germline V gene lookup returns CDR1 SGHRS and CDR2 YFSETQ. CDR3 loop: CASSLSGQGTGYTF. CDR3 coding DNA: TGCGCCAGCAGCTTATCGGGACAGGGGACTGGCTACACCTTC. The whole variable domain, remainder taken from reference TRBV5-1 and TRBJ1-2, is KAGVTQTPRYLIKTRGQQVTLSCSPISGHRSVSWYQQTPGQGLQFLFEYFSETQRNKGNFPGRFSGRQFSNSRSEMNVSTLELGDSALYLCASSLSGQGTGYTFGSGTRLTVV.

The gene calls are TRBV7-2 and TRBJ1-2; TRBD1 aligns across 7 bases. The trim removed 1 base at V and 7 bases at J, leaving 3 bases unmatched. The CDR3 totals 13 residues. Germline CDR1 reads SGHTA; CDR2 reads FQGNSA. The CDR3 nucleotides read TGTGCCAGCAGCTTAGACAGGGGTCCTGGCTACACCTTC. Translating it yields CASSLDRGPGYTF.

In this sample, this clonotype turned up a few times. The V call is TRBV20-1, the J call TRBJ1-4, with D unclear. The V end lost 6 bases, the J end lost 7 bases, and 15 bases lay between the germline ends. The CDR3 is made up of 13 amino acids. Looked up from germline, CDR1 is DFQATT and CDR2 is SNEGSKA (reference sequence). In DNA, the CDR3 is TGCAGTGCCAGTAACCCTGGGCCTGAAAAACTGTTTTTT. The encoded protein is CSASNPGPEKLFF.

This clonotype appeared a few times. This chain connects TRBV5-5 to TRBJ2-7; the D gene is possibly TRBD1 (5 bases). Trimming shortened V by 0 bases and J by 6 bases, and 19 bases separated the two germline ends. Germline lookup yields CDR1 SGHKS and CDR2 YYEKEE (reference sequence). This CDR3 has 16 amino acids. CDR3 sequence (DNA): TGTGCCAGCAGCTTGGGGTTCCGCAGGGTCTTGGGCGAGCAGTACTTC. This translates into CASSLGFRRVLGEQYF.

The chain joins TRBV18 to TRBJ1-3; D not certain. V was shortened by 5 bases and J by 0 bases, with 11 bases between the two germline ends. Germline-derived CDR1 and CDR2 are KGHSH and LQKENI. The CDR3 has 15 residues. This CDR3 reads CASSTTGFSGNTIYF. In DNA, the CDR3 is TGTGCCAGCTCAACTACTGGGTTCTCTGGAAACACCATATATTTT.

This clonotype has at least ten counts. The chain has TRBV4-2 and TRBJ2-7, with no clear D. Trimming removed 0 bases at V and 3 bases at J, with 9 bases between. Germline assignment: CDR1 LGHNA and CDR2 YNFKEQ. CDR3 length: 14 amino acids. CDR3 loop: CASSQDLDFYEQYF. CDR3 nucleotide sequence: TGTGCCAGCAGCCAAGATTTGGATTTCTACGAGCAGTACTTC.

This clonotype was seen ten or more times. The V and J genes are TRBV5-1 and TRBJ2-3; the D gene is possibly TRBD2 (5 bases). The germline V gene has CDR1 SGHRS and CDR2 YFSETQ. This CDR3 spans 14 amino acids. Between the trimmed V and J ends, which lost 7 bases and 0 bases, there was a span of 12 bases. The CDR3 DNA reads TGCGCCAGCCTTCGGGATACTAGCACAGATACGCAGTATTTT. Amino acids: CASLRDTSTDTQYF.

This clonotype showed up many times. The CDR3 loop reads CASSFLAGELFF. DNA of the CDR3: TGTGCCAGCAGCTTCCTGGCCGGGGAGCTGTTTTTT. The chain employs TRBV5-6 and TRBJ2-2; unclear D gene. CDR1 is SGHDT and CDR2 is YYEEEE in the germline V gene. This CDR3 has 12 amino acids. V lost 2 bases and J lost 6, with 5 bases in between.

This clonotype was counted at least ten times. The chain employs TRBV23-1 and TRBJ2-3, with unresolved D. TRBV23-1 is sorted into the ORF group, with uncertain function. With 3 bases removed from V and 0 bases from J, the gap between germline ends came to 10 bases. The CDR3 has 15 amino acids. The CDR3 region has the DNA TGCGCCAGCAGTCACTTCGGACGCAGCACAGATACGCAGTATTTT. It translates to CASSHFGRSTDTQYF.

This clonotype was detected many times. The chain links TRBV7-6 to TRBJ2-5, with 10 nucleotides matching TRBD1. V was pared by 1 base and J by 4 bases, with 9 bases of the junction left unmatched. In germline, CDR1 is SGHVS, CDR2 FNYEAQ. CDR3 length: 17 amino acids. CDR3 coding DNA: TGTGCCAGCAGCTTAGTGACAGGGGGCCATATTGGAGAGACCCAGTACTTC. Translated, it gives CASSLVTGGHIGETQYF.

The chain is built from TRBV5-1 and TRBJ2-7; 7 bases line up with TRBD1. The CDR3 consists of 14 residues. With V trimmed by 0 bases and J by 5 bases, 5 bases remained unmatched. Per germline, CDR1 SGHRS and CDR2 YFSETQ. The CDR3: CASSLEGAGNEQYV. Here the CDR3 DNA reads TGCGCCAGCAGCTTGGAGGGGGCAGGAAACGAGCAGTACGTC.

This clonotype was seen repeatedly, ten times or more. This chain joins TRBV20-1 and TRBJ2-1; D possibly corresponds to TRBD2 (6 bases). CDR1 and CDR2 from the germline V gene are DFQATT and SNEGSKA (reference sequence). V was pared by 5 bases and J by 0 bases, with 17 bases between. This CDR3 region has 16 residues. The CDR3 here is CSAPSLAGPSYNEQFF. As DNA, the CDR3 is TGCAGTGCTCCCTCTCTCGCGGGGCCCTCCTACAATGAGCAGTTCTTC.

In its sample, this clonotype was seen many times. The rearrangement joins TRBV12-3 or TRBV12-4 to TRBJ1-1, with TRBD1 as a possible D gene (6 bases). CDR3 length equals 14 residues. V lost 6 bases to trimming and J lost 3 bases, with 14 bases between them. The DNA of the CDR3 is TGTGCCAGCAGCTTACAGGGCCTGTACACTGAAGCTTTCTTT. Amino acids: CASSLQGLYTEAFF.

The sample holds many counts of this clonotype. The chain recombines TRBV7-2 with TRBJ2-3; unclear D gene. CDR1 is SGHTA, CDR2 FQGNSA, per germline. The ends were cut back, 1 base at V and 3 bases at J, with 11 bases in the middle. The CDR3 length is 15 residues. This CDR3 reads CASSLVSQGTDTQYF. Written as DNA, the CDR3 is TGTGCCAGCAGCTTAGTATCCCAAGGAACAGATACGCAGTATTTT.

This clonotype was recorded at least ten times. This chain joins TRBV9 and TRBJ2-3; TRBD2 is a possible D gene (6 bases). The CDR3 is made up of 14 amino acids. V was pared by 7 bases and J by 0 bases, with 12 bases between. CDR1 and CDR2 (germline): SGDLS, YYNGEE. The CDR3 bases are TGTGCCAGCGCTCCTCGGGGGAGCACAGATACGCAGTATTTT. Its translation is CASAPRGSTDTQYF.

The J gene is TRBJ2-1, the V gene TRBV18; D possibly matches TRBD1 or TRBD2 (6 bases each). Germline values: CDR1 KGHSH, CDR2 LQKENI. The CDR3 length is 14 residues. V lost 4 bases and J lost 4, with 11 bases in between. The CDR3 spells CASSRGAPYNEQFF. The CDR3 region has the DNA TGTGCCAGCTCACGGGGGGCCCCGTACAATGAGCAGTTCTTC.

Many counts were recorded for this clonotype. The chain employs TRBV7-2 and TRBJ2-5; D is unresolved. Trimming pared 5 bases from V and 4 bases from J, leaving 8 bases between. The CDR3 loop spans 12 amino acids. Germline V lookup: CDR1 SGHTA, CDR2 FQGNSA. The CDR3 protein is CASSNRLETQYF. The CDR3 nucleotides read TGTGCCAGCAGCAACAGACTAGAGACCCAGTACTTC.

This clonotype came up a few times. The chain combines TRBV24-1 with TRBJ1-5, with 8 positions matching TRBD1. This CDR3 has 15 residues. CDR1 is KGHDR and CDR2 is SFDVKD in the germline V gene. V lost 9 bases and J lost 0; bases outside the gene matches: 6. CDR3: CATQGQEISNQPQHF. CDR3 DNA sequence: TGTGCCACCCAGGGACAGGAAATTAGCAATCAGCCCCAGCATTTT.

The table lists this clonotype with many counts. V is TRBV28 and J is TRBJ2-5; D possibly corresponds to TRBD2 (5 bases). The CDR3 loop spans 15 amino acids. V lost 4 bases and J lost 0, with 12 bases in between. The germline V gene has CDR1 MDHEN and CDR2 SYDVKM. The CDR3 nucleotides are TGTGCCAGCAGTTCTAGCAGCGCTCACCAAGAGACCCAGTACTTC. Its translation: CASSSSSAHQETQYF.

The chain has TRBV9 and TRBJ1-6; D gene uncertain. Trimming took off 0 bases at V and 10 bases at J, with 14 bases between the two ends. The CDR3 extends over 15 amino acids. CDR1 SGDLS and CDR2 YYNGEE come from the germline V gene. The CDR3 sequence: CASSVELGLRSPLHF. For the CDR3, the DNA is TGTGCCAGCAGCGTAGAGCTGGGGTTAAGGTCACCCCTCCACTTT.